This passage covers 26 T cell receptor beta chains from one sample sequenced in a study of cytomegalovirus exposure and HLA in healthy donors. Primers: 60 Vbeta forward and 13 Jbeta reverse. The table came from immunoSEQ multiplex PCR; TCRdb's copy has only in-frame clones and leaves some out. The data hold 180,000 or so clones, with 82% observed a single time. The sequencing input was PBMCs. The receptors stem from a middle-aged man in good health and CMV-seronegative.

The rearrangement joins TRBV27 to TRBJ1-2; D is possibly TRBD1 (6 bases). The CDR3 consists of 14 residues. The V end lost 4 bases, the J end lost 4 bases, and 13 bases lay between the germline ends. Per the germline V gene, CDR1 is MNHEY and CDR2 is SMNVEV (reference sequence). The CDR3 here is CASSSSRDIYGYTF. In nucleotides, the CDR3 is TGTGCCAGCAGTTCCTCCCGGGACATCTATGGCTACACCTTC.

The chain uses TRBV18 and TRBJ2-2; 9 bases fit TRBD2. V shed 5 bases and J 0 bases; nucleotides not matched to a gene: 13. This CDR3 is built from 19 residues. CDR1 is KGHSH, CDR2 LQKENI, per germline. CDR3 nucleotides: TGTGCCAGCTCAGTCCGACTAGCGGTCCATACCCCGAACACCGGGGAGCTGTTTTTT. This gives the protein CASSVRLAVHTPNTGELFF.

The rearrangement uses TRBV28 and TRBJ2-3; 10 nucleotides align to TRBD2. Germline values: CDR1 MDHEN, CDR2 SYDVKM. The CDR3 runs to 16 residues. V lost 6 bases and J lost 5; bases outside the gene matches: 11. CDR3 loop: CASSLSSGGGQDTQYF. CDR3 nucleotide sequence: TGTGCCAGCAGCCTCTCGAGCGGGGGGGGTCAAGATACGCAGTATTTT.

This sequence joins TRBV5-1 and TRBJ2-7; D is unresolved. The CDR3 loop spans 13 amino acids. Germline CDR1 reads SGHRS; CDR2 reads YFSETQ. V lost 3 bases and J lost 4, with 11 bases in between. This CDR3 is CASSSLSLYEQYF. The CDR3 DNA follows: TGCGCCAGCAGCTCCCTTTCACTGTACGAGCAGTACTTC.

This chain links TRBV9 with TRBJ1-1, with 10 bases fitting TRBD1. Germline trimming cut 9 bases from V and 6 bases from J; bases unmatched to any gene: 8. This CDR3 contains 13 residues. The germline CDR1 and CDR2 sequences are SGDLS and YYNGEE. The CDR3 region has the DNA TGTGCCACCAAACCGGGACAGGGGCCTGAAGCTTTCTTT. This gives the protein CATKPGQGPEAFF. The whole variable domain, remainder taken from reference TRBV9 and TRBJ1-1, is DSGVTQTPKHLITATGQRVTLRCSPRSGDLSVYWYQQSLDQGLQFLIQYYNGEERAKGNILERFSAQQFPDLHSELNLSSLELGDSALYFCATKPGQGPEAFFGQGTRLTVV.

The chain has TRBV18 and TRBJ2-1, with TRBD2 matching over 8 bases. Germline loops: CDR1 KGHSH, CDR2 LQKENI. J gave up 4 bases and V 2 bases, and 7 bases lay outside the gene matches. The CDR3 is 16 residues long. CDR3 protein: CASSPESGGVYNEQFF. The CDR3 coding sequence is TGTGCCAGCTCACCAGAAAGCGGGGGAGTTTACAATGAGCAGTTCTTC.

The chain carries TRBV30 and TRBJ1-1; the match to TRBD1 covers 7 bases. Germline loops: CDR1 GTSNPN, CDR2 SVGIG (reference sequence). V shed 5 bases, J shed 2 bases, and the junction held 5 bases outside the gene matches. There are 13 residues in the CDR3. CDR3 in amino acids: CAWDRAYNTEAFF. DNA of the CDR3: TGTGCCTGGGACAGGGCCTATAACACTGAAGCTTTCTTT.

The chain carries TRBV6-6 and TRBJ2-1; D might be TRBD2 (6 bases). V gave up 8 bases and J gave up 7 bases, with 12 bases separating them. Germline CDR1 and CDR2: MNHNY and SVGAGI (reference sequence). This CDR3 is 12 amino acids long. Written as DNA, the CDR3 is TGTGCCAGCGGAACTAGCCCTAATGAGCAGTTCTTC. Translated: CASGTSPNEQFF.

The rearrangement links TRBV7-2 to TRBJ2-5, with D possibly matching TRBD2 (7 bases). The J call could be wrong; TRBJ2-7 is a better fit for the DNA end. The CDR3 runs 14 residues. CDR1 is SGHTA and CDR2 is FQGNSA in the germline V gene. CDR3 in DNA: TGTGCCAGCAGCTTCGGCGGGGGCAGCTACGAGCAGTACTTC. The encoded protein is CASSFGGGSYEQYF.

This chain connects TRBV9 to TRBJ2-7, with 7 bases that match TRBD1. With the DNA end fitting TRBJ2-1 better, the J assignment may be wrong. CDR3 size: 16 residues. CDR1 SGDLS and CDR2 YYNGEE come from the germline V gene. The CDR3, as DNA: TGTGCCAGCAGCGTAGGAGGGACAGTACAAAACAATGAGCAGTTCTTC. It is translated as CASSVGGTVQNNEQFF.

The V gene is TRBV4-3, the J gene TRBJ2-7; D may be TRBD2 (5 bases). Germline CDR1 and CDR2: LGHNA and YSLEER. Trimming cost V 3 bases and J 4 bases, with 22 bases left between them. The CDR3 covers 17 residues. CDR3 residues: CASSQNYLGDVEYEQYF. The CDR3, as DNA: TGCGCCAGCAGCCAGAACTACCTGGGAGATGTAGAATACGAGCAGTACTTC.

J is TRBJ1-4 and V is TRBV27; weak D call: TRBD1 (5 bases). CDR3 length: 17 amino acids. Germline CDR1 reads MNHEY; CDR2 reads SMNVEV (reference sequence). The germline V and J ends were trimmed by 5 bases and 6 bases, with 22 bases remaining between them. DNA for the CDR3: TGTGCCAGCAGTCGGACCCCTTACCCCGGAGGGGATGAAAAACTGTTTTTT. Translation: CASSRTPYPGGDEKLFF.

The chain has TRBV5-4 and TRBJ1-5; possible D gene TRBD1, 6 bases. The ends were cut back, 2 bases at V and 7 bases at J, with 13 bases in the middle. The CDR3 has 14 amino acids. The germline V gene has CDR1 SGHNT and CDR2 YYREEE (reference sequence). The CDR3 loop is CASSLGGEGQPQHF. The CDR3 DNA reads as TGTGCCAGCAGCTTAGGGGGAGAAGGCCAGCCCCAGCATTTT.

The chain is built from TRBV7-6 and TRBJ1-2, with D possibly matching TRBD1 (5 bases). Germline V lookup: CDR1 SGHVS, CDR2 FNYEAQ. V lost 2 bases, J lost 3 bases, and 13 bases lay in between. The CDR3 contains 15 residues. CDR3 protein: CASSLSRARDYGYTF. CDR3 bases: TGTGCCAGCAGCTTAAGTCGGGCCAGGGACTATGGCTACACCTTC.

The chain links TRBV6-6 to TRBJ2-4; maybe TRBD1 (6 bases). This CDR3 region has 14 residues. The germline gives CDR1 MNHNY, CDR2 SVGAGI (reference sequence). The V and J ends lost 2 bases and 1 base respectively, with 6 bases between them. CDR3 nucleotides: TGTGCCAGCAGTTACGACAGGGCCAAAAACATTCAGTACTTC. It is translated as CASSYDRAKNIQYF.

This clone has only a few counts. V gene TRBV4-2 combines with J gene TRBJ2-6, with 8 bases fitting TRBD1. CDR3 size: 16 residues. CDR1 is LGHNA, CDR2 YNFKEQ, per germline. V trimming: 3 bases; J trimming: 2 bases; junction bases outside the gene matches: 3. Here the CDR3 DNA reads TGTGCCAGCAGCCAGGAGACAGGGGCTGGGGCCAACGTCCTGACTTTC. Protein sequence: CASSQETGAGANVLTF.

The CDR3 reads CASSSGTARSYGYTF. The CDR3 nucleotides read TGTGCCAGCAGTTCAGGGACAGCTCGAAGCTATGGCTACACCTTC. The J gene is TRBJ1-2, the V gene TRBV27; 7 nucleotides align to TRBD1. This CDR3 comprises 15 residues. With V trimmed by 4 bases and J by 4 bases, 9 bases remained unmatched. Germline CDR1 MNHEY, CDR2 SMNVEV (reference sequence).

The genes are TRBV7-6 and TRBJ1-3; D unclear. CDR3 length: 16 residues. Germline V CDR1 and CDR2: SGHVS, FNYEAQ. Trimming pared 1 base from V and 0 bases from J, leaving 10 bases between. The CDR3 is CASSLGQVSSGNTIYF. The CDR3 nucleotides are TGTGCCAGCAGCTTAGGTCAGGTTAGCTCTGGAAACACCATATATTTT.

The chain has TRBV27 and TRBJ1-5; 7 bases align to TRBD1. The CDR3 totals 12 residues. V lost 6 bases and J lost 13; bases outside the gene matches: 9. CDR1 and CDR2 from the germline V gene are MNHEY and SMNVEV (reference sequence). The CDR3 loop reads CASSSESGGQHF. The CDR3 nucleotides are TGTGCCAGCAGCTCCGAATCAGGGGGTCAGCATTTT.

V usage is TRBV5-1 and J usage is TRBJ2-7; 9 bases are shared with TRBD1. CDR1 and CDR2 (germline): SGHRS, YFSETQ. The CDR3 contains 15 residues. J was trimmed by 2 bases and V by 4 bases; bases with no gene match: 7. The CDR3 DNA reads as TGCGCCAGCAGCGTCCTCGGGACAGGGCCCTACGAGCAGTACTTC. Translating gives CASSVLGTGPYEQYF.

This clone was counted only a few times. V is TRBV6-1 and J is TRBJ1-1; 10 bases fit TRBD1. CDR3 length: 14 residues. The V and J ends lost 6 bases and 10 bases, in that order; junction bases with no gene match: 11. In germline, CDR1 is MNHNS, CDR2 SASEGT. CDR3 coding DNA: TGTGCCAGCAGGGTGACAGGGGGCATGGGTCTAGCTTTCTTT. It is translated as CASRVTGGMGLAFF.

The chain is built from TRBV14 and TRBJ2-5; D gene uncertain. The CDR3 is made up of 13 amino acids. V lost 3 bases and J lost 2, with 7 bases in between. Germline V gives CDR1 SGHDN, CDR2 FVKESK. The CDR3 DNA sequence: TGTGCCAGCAGCCATCACTTACAAGAGACCCAGTACTTC. As protein: CASSHHLQETQYF.

The rearrangement joins TRBV2 to TRBJ2-7; 12 nucleotides agree with TRBD2. The CDR3 loop spans 15 amino acids. Unmatched junction bases numbered 2, after V lost 5 bases and J lost 0 bases. CDR1 and CDR2 from the germline V gene are SNHLY and FYNNEI. The CDR3: CASSLLAGGSYEQYF. In DNA form, the CDR3 reads TGTGCCAGCAGTCTACTAGCGGGGGGCTCCTACGAGCAGTACTTC.

This sequence joins TRBV2 and TRBJ2-5; 7 positions match TRBD1. V lost 5 bases, J lost 4 bases, and 7 bases stayed unmatched. The germline CDR1 and CDR2 sequences are SNHLY and FYNNEI. This CDR3 comprises 14 residues. Here the CDR3 DNA reads TGTGCCAGCAGTTCCGACAGGGTCGGAGAGACCCAGTACTTC. Its protein is CASSSDRVGETQYF.

J is TRBJ1-1 and V is TRBV27; possible D gene TRBD1, 6 bases. The CDR3 is 15 amino acids. Trimming removed 5 bases at V and 2 bases at J, with 15 bases between. Germline V gene sequence: CDR1 MNHEY, CDR2 SMNVEV (reference sequence). The CDR3 region has the DNA TGTGCCAGCAGTCCCCAACGGGGGGCTAACACTGAAGCTTTCTTT. Encoded protein: CASSPQRGANTEAFF.

The rearrangement links TRBV5-4 to TRBJ2-5, with D unclear. The germline gives CDR1 SGHNT, CDR2 YYREEE (reference sequence). V was trimmed by 0 bases and J by 2 bases, leaving 8 bases between them. CDR3 length equals 14 residues. The CDR3 loop reads CASSLALEQETQYF. In DNA form, the CDR3 reads TGTGCCAGCAGCTTGGCCCTAGAACAAGAGACCCAGTACTTC.